The 15 T cell receptor beta chains below were found in one sample sequenced in a study of blood T cell repertoires in COVID-19. Produced via immunoSEQ multiplex PCR; TCRdb's table is partial and in-frame only. The sample has 150,000 to 200,000 clones, about 88% seen once; the top ten hold roughly 7.3%. Sequencing input: PBMCs or T cells enriched from blood (not recorded which). These receptors came from a woman aged 50 to 60 who had recovered from COVID-19.

The CDR3 DNA reads TGTGCCAGCAGTGAACGCGCGGGGTGGACTGAAGCTTTCTTT. It is translated as CASSERAGWTEAFF. The chain uses TRBV2 and TRBJ1-1, with D uncertain. Germline V gives CDR1 SNHLY, CDR2 FYNNEI. The CDR3 runs to 14 residues. V lost 2 bases, J lost 5 bases, and 12 bases lay in between.

The chain uses TRBV19 and TRBJ2-6; D unresolved. The CDR3 runs 16 residues. Deletions cut 2 bases from V and 0 bases from J, with 8 bases between. Germline V gene data show CDR1 as LNHDA and CDR2 as SQIVND (reference sequence). DNA of the CDR3: TGTGCCAGTAGTATATTACCTAGCTCTGGGGCCAACGTCCTGACTTTC. It encodes CASSILPSSGANVLTF.

V and J are TRBV5-6 and TRBJ1-5; TRBD1 might be the D (6 bases). The CDR3 runs to 13 residues. The V gene's germline CDR1 is SGHDT and CDR2 YYEEEE. The germline V and J ends were trimmed by 3 bases and 11 bases, with 15 bases remaining between them. The CDR3 DNA reads TGTGCCAGCAGCTACTGGGGGCGCGGGTCCCAGCATTTT. Translation gives CASSYWGRGSQHF.

The gene calls are TRBV19 and TRBJ2-1; 10 positions agree with TRBD1. In germline, CDR1 is LNHDA, CDR2 SQIVND (reference sequence). The V segment lost 7 bases and the J segment 5 bases; nucleotides outside the gene matches: 8. The CDR3 runs 15 residues. The CDR3 DNA sequence: TGTGCCAGTAATACCGGACAGGGGGGGAACAATGAGCAGTTCTTC. Its protein product is CASNTGQGGNNEQFF.

The rearrangement joins TRBV19 to TRBJ1-2; 8 positions agree with TRBD1. The CDR3 totals 16 residues. Unmatched junction bases numbered 11, after V lost 1 base and J lost 7 bases. The germline gives CDR1 LNHDA, CDR2 SQIVND (reference sequence). Written as DNA, the CDR3 is TGTGCCAGTAGTATAGTCGCCGGACAGGGATCTTCTGGCTACACCTTC. Translating it yields CASSIVAGQGSSGYTF.

V usage is TRBV28 and J usage is TRBJ2-7, with D maybe TRBD2 (5 bases). This CDR3 is 14 amino acids long. Trimming took off 11 bases at V and 1 base at J, with 18 bases between the two ends. CDR1 is MDHEN, CDR2 SYDVKM, per germline. Here the CDR3 DNA reads TGTGCCCGCGAGCCAGCGGCACGATCCTACGAGCAGTACTTC. Translation: CAREPAARSYEQYF.

The chain couples TRBV19 to TRBJ2-5; D is ambiguous. Trimming cost V 6 bases and J 6 bases, with 14 bases left between them. The CDR3 is made up of 13 amino acids. CDR1 is LNHDA, CDR2 SQIVND, per germline (reference sequence). As DNA, the CDR3 is TGTGCCAGTAGCCCCAAGTTGAGGCAGACCCAGTACTTC. As protein: CASSPKLRQTQYF.

This clone turned up a few times. The rearrangement joins TRBV24-1 to TRBJ2-5; D is uncertain. CDR3 size: 15 residues. CDR1 and CDR2 (germline): KGHDR, SFDVKD. Trimming stripped 3 bases from V and 7 bases from J, with 17 bases between. The CDR3 sequence: CATSDTLDHEATQYF. The CDR3, as DNA: TGTGCCACCAGTGATACCCTTGACCACGAGGCGACCCAGTACTTC.

J is TRBJ2-2 and V is TRBV27; D possibly corresponds to TRBD2 (5 bases). This CDR3 comprises 15 residues. The germline V and J ends were trimmed by 3 bases and 5 bases, with 13 bases remaining between them. Germline CDR1 is MNHEY and CDR2 is SMNVEV (reference sequence). For the CDR3, the DNA is TGTGCCAGCAGTTTTTTGGGAGAGGCAACCGGGGAGCTGTTTTTT. This codes for CASSFLGEATGELFF.

The V gene is TRBV24-1, the J gene TRBJ2-1, with TRBD2 matching 11 bases. This CDR3 comprises 16 residues. V gave up 3 bases and J gave up 5 bases; unmatched junction bases: 5. Per germline, CDR1 KGHDR and CDR2 SFDVKD. The CDR3 region has the DNA TGTGCCACCAGTGATAATTCACTAGCGGGAGACAATGAGCAGTTCTTC. This codes for CATSDNSLAGDNEQFF.

The V gene is TRBV6-5, the J gene TRBJ1-1; no definite D call. The V end was cut by 2 bases, the J end by 1 base, with 11 bases between. Germline V gene sequence: CDR1 MNHEY, CDR2 SVGAGI. The CDR3 length is 15 residues. The CDR3 spells CASSYPQQQNTEAFF. CDR3 nucleotides: TGTGCCAGCAGTTACCCCCAACAGCAGAACACTGAAGCTTTCTTT.

This chain connects TRBV7-9 to TRBJ2-5, with 13 bases matching TRBD2. Unmatched junction bases numbered 7, after V lost 1 base and J lost 2 bases. The germline gives CDR1 SEHNR, CDR2 FQNEAQ (reference sequence). CDR3 length: 18 amino acids. The CDR3 region has the DNA TGTGCCAGCAGCTTAGTCCTTGGACTAGCGGGAGTACAAGAGACCCAGTACTTC. Its protein is CASSLVLGLAGVQETQYF.

The chain links TRBV7-8 to TRBJ2-1; 12 positions match TRBD2. The CDR3 is 16 amino acids. Trimming cost V 5 bases and J 2 bases; bases outside gene matches: 4. Germline V gene data show CDR1 as SGHVS and CDR2 as FQNEAQ. The CDR3 sequence is CASSGLAGGAYNEQFF. CDR3 in DNA: TGTGCCAGCAGCGGTCTAGCGGGAGGGGCCTACAATGAGCAGTTCTTC.

This chain joins TRBV28 and TRBJ2-2; the match to TRBD2 covers 15 bases. J gave up 4 bases and V 6 bases, and 6 bases lay outside the gene matches. The CDR3 sequence is 17 residues long. Germline V gives CDR1 MDHEN, CDR2 SYDVKM. CDR3: CASSWTSGRATTGELFF. CDR3 DNA: TGTGCCAGCAGCTGGACTAGCGGGAGGGCCACCACCGGGGAGCTGTTTTTT.

This sequence joins TRBV6-5 and TRBJ1-3; 7 nucleotides line up with TRBD1. Losses at the gene ends were 10 bases for V and 4 bases for J; bases not matched to a gene: 4. CDR3 length: 12 residues. Germline V gene sequence: CDR1 MNHEY, CDR2 SVGAGI. CDR3 DNA: TGTGCCACAGACAGGGTCGGAAACACCATATATTTT. As protein: CATDRVGNTIYF.